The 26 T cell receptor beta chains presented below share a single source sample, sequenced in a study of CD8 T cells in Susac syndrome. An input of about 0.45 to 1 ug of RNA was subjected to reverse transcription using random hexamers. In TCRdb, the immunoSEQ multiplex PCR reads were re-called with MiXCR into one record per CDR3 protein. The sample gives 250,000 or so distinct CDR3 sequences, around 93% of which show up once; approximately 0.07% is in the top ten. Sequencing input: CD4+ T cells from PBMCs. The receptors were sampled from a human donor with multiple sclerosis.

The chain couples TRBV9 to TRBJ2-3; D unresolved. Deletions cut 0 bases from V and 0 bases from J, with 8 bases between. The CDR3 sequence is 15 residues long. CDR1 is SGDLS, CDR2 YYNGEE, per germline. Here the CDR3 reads CASSVDGTSTDTQYF. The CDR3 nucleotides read TGTGCCAGCAGCGTAGATGGCACTAGCACAGATACGCAGTATTTT.

The CDR3 is CSARDGQVWEQFF. CDR3 in DNA: TGCAGTGCTAGAGATGGACAGGTTTGGGAGCAGTTCTTC. The chain employs TRBV20-1 and TRBJ2-1; 7 bases are a match to TRBD1. The CDR3 consists of 13 residues. J lost 10 bases, V lost 0 bases, and 6 bases had no gene match. Germline CDR1 reads DFQATT; CDR2 reads SNEGSKA (reference sequence).

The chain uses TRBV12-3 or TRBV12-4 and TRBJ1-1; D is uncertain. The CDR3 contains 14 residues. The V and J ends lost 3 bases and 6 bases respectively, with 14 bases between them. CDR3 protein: CASSFGDINPEAFF. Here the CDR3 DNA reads TGTGCCAGCAGTTTTGGGGATATTAACCCTGAAGCTTTCTTT.

The chain's CDR3 is CASSVLAGNQETQYF. The CDR3 DNA reads as TGTGCCAGTAGTGTTCTAGCGGGAAACCAAGAGACCCAGTACTTC. This chain uses TRBV19 with TRBJ2-5; 9 bases line up with TRBD2. The CDR3 runs 15 residues. V lost 5 bases to trimming and J lost 0 bases; unmatched junction nucleotides: 4. CDR1 is LNHDA, CDR2 SQIVND, per germline (reference sequence). Using reference TRBV19 and TRBJ2-5 for the parts outside the CDR3, the full variable domain is DGGITQSPKYLFRKEGQNVTLSCEQNLNHDAMYWYRQDPGQGLRLIYYSQIVNDFQKGDIAEGYSVSREKKESFPLTVTSAQKNPTAFYLCASSVLAGNQETQYFGPGTRLLVL.

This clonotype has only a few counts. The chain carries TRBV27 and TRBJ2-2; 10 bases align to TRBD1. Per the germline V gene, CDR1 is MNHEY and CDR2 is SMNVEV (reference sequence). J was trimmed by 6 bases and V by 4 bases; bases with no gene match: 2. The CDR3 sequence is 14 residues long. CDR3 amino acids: CASSWDRGPGELFF. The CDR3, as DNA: TGTGCCAGCAGTTGGGACAGGGGTCCCGGGGAGCTGTTTTTT.

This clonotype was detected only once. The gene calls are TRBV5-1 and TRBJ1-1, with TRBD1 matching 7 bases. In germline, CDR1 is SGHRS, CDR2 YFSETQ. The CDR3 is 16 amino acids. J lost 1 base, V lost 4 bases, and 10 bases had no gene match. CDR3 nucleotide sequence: TGCGCCAGCAGCCCAGGAACAGGGGTAACGAACACTGAAGCTTTCTTT. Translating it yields CASSPGTGVTNTEAFF.

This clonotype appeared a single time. Here the CDR3 DNA reads TGTGCCAGCAGTAGGGGTAGACAGAAAGAGACCCAGTACTTC. Protein sequence: CASSRGRQKETQYF. V is TRBV6-2 or TRBV6-3 and J is TRBJ2-5; maybe TRBD1 (5 bases). The germline V gene encodes CDR1 MNHEY and CDR2 SVGEGT. This CDR3 is built from 14 residues. Trimming took off 5 bases at V and 3 bases at J, with 13 bases between the two ends.

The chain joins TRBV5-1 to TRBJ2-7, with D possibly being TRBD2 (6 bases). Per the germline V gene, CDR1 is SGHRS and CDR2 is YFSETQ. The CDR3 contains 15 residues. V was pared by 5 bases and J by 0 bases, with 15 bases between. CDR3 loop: CASREGPNNSYEQYV. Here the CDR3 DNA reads TGCGCCAGCAGGGAGGGACCGAATAACTCCTACGAGCAGTACGTC.

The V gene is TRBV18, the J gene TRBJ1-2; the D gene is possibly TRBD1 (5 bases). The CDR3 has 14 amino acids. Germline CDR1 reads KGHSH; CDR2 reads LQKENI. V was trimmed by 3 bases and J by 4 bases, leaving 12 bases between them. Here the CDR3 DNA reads TGTGCCAGCTCACCCGAGGGGCCCACCTATGGCTACACCTTC. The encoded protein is CASSPEGPTYGYTF.

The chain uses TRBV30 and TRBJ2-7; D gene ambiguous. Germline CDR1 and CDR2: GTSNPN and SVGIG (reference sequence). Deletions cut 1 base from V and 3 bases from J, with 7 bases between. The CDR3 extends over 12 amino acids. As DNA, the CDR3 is TGTGCCTGGAGTGGGGTAGGCTACGAGCAGTACTTC. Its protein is CAWSGVGYEQYF. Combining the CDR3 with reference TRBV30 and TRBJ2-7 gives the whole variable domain SQTIHQWPATLVQPVGSPLSLECTVEGTSNPNLYWYRQAAGRGLQLLFYSVGIGQISSEVPQNLSASRPQDRQFILSSKKLLLSDSGFYLCAWSGVGYEQYFGPGTRLTVT.

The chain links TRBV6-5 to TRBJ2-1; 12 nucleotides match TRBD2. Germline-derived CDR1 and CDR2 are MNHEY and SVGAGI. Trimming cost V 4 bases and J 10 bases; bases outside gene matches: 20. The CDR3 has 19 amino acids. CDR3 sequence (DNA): TGTGCCAGCAGTTCCCTGGGGACAGGGAGGACTAGCGGGATGCCCGAGCAGTTCTTC. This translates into CASSSLGTGRTSGMPEQFF.

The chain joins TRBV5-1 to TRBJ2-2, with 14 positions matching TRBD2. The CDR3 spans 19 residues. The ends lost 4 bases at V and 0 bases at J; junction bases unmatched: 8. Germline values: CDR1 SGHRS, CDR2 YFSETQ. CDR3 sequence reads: CASSQGLAGGRTNTGELFF. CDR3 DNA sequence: TGCGCCAGCAGCCAAGGACTAGCGGGGGGTCGAACGAACACCGGGGAGCTGTTTTTT.

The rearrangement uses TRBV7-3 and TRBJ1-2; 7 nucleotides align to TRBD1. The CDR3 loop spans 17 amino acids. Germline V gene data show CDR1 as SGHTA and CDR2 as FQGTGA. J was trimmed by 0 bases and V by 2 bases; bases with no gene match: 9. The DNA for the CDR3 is TGTGCCAGCAGCTTAGCCGGGACAGCCGCCGCTAACTATGGCTACACCTTC. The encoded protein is CASSLAGTAAANYGYTF.

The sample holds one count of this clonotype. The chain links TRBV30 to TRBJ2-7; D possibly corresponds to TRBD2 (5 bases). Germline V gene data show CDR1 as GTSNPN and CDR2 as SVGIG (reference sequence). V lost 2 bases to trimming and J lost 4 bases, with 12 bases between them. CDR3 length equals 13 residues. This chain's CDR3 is CAWSRPGLYEQYV. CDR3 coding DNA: TGTGCCTGGAGTAGGCCAGGACTTTACGAGCAGTACGTC.

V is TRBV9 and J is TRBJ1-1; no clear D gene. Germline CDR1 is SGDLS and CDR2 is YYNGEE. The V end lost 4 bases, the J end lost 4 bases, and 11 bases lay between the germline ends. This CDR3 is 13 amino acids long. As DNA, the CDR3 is TGTGCCAGCAGCCTCCGCGGGTTCACTGAAGCTTTCTTT. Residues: CASSLRGFTEAFF.

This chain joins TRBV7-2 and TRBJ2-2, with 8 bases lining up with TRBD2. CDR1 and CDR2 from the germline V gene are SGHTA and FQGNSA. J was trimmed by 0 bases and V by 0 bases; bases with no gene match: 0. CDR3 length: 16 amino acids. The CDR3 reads CASSLAAGANTGELFF. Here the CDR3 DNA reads TGTGCCAGCAGCTTAGCAGCGGGGGCGAACACCGGGGAGCTGTTTTTT.

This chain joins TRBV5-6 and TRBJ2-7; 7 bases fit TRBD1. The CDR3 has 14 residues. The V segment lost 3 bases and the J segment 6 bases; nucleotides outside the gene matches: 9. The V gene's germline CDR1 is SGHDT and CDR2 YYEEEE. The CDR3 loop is CASSWSGGSSEQYF. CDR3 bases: TGTGCCAGCAGCTGGTCAGGGGGTTCTAGCGAGCAGTACTTC.

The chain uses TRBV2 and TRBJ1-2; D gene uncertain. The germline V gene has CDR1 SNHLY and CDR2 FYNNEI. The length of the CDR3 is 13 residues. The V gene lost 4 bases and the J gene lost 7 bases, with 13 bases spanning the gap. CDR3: CASSAGPKSGYTF. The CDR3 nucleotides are TGTGCCAGCAGTGCTGGCCCGAAAAGTGGCTACACCTTC. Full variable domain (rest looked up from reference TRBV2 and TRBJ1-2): EPEVTQTPSHQVTQMGQEVILRCVPISNHLYFYWYRQILGQKVEFLVSFYNNEISEKSEIFDDQFSVERPDGSNFTLKIRSTKLEDSAMYFCASSAGPKSGYTFGSGTRLTVV.

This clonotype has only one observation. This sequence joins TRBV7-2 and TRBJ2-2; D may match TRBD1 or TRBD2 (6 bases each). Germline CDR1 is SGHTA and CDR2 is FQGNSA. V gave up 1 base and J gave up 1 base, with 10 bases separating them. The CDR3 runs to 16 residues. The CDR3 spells CASSLDAGQNTGELFF. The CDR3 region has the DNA TGTGCCAGCAGCTTAGATGCGGGACAGAACACCGGGGAGCTGTTTTTT. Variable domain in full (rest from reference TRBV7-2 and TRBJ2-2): GAGVSQSPSNKVTEKGKDVELRCDPISGHTALYWYRQSLGQGLEFLIYFQGNSAPDKSGLPSDRFSAERTGGSVSTLTIQRTQQEDSAVYLCASSLDAGQNTGELFFGEGSRLTVL.

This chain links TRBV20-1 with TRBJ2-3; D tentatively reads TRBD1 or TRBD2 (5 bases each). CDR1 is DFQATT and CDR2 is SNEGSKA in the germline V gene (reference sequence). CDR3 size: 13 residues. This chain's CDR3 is CSLWGRQTDTQYF. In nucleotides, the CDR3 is TGCAGCCTCTGGGGGAGACAAACAGATACGCAGTATTTT.

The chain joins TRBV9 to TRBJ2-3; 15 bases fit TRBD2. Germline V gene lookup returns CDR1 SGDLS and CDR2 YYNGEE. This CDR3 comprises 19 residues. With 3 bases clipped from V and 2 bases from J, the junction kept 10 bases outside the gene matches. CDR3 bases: TGTGCCAGCAGCGAGAGAGGACTAGCGGGGGGGCGTCCCACAGATACGCAGTATTTT. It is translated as CASSERGLAGGRPTDTQYF.

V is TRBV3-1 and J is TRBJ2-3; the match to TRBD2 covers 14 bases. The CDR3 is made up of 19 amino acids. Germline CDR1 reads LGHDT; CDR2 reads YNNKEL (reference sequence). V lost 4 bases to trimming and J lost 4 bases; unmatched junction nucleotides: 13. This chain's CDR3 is CASSRLPGLAGVVSDTQYF. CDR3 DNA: TGTGCCAGCAGCCGATTGCCGGGACTAGCGGGAGTAGTCTCAGATACGCAGTATTTT.

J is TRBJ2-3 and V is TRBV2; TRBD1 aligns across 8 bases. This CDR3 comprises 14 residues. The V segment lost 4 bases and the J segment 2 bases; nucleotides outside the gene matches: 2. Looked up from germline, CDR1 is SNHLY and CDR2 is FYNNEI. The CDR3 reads CASSVDRDTDTQYF. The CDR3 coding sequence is TGTGCCAGCAGTGTGGACAGGGACACAGATACGCAGTATTTT.

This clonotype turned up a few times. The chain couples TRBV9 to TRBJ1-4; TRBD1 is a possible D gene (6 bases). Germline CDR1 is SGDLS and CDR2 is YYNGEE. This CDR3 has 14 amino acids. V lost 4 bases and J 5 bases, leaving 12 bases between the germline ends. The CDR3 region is CASSLEQGNEKLFF. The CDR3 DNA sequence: TGTGCCAGCAGCCTGGAGCAGGGGAATGAAAAACTGTTTTTT.

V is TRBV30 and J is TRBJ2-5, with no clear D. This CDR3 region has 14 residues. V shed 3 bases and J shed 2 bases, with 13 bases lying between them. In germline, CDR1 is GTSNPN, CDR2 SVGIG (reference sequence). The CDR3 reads CAWRLQRWQETQYF. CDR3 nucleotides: TGTGCCTGGAGACTACAGAGGTGGCAAGAGACCCAGTACTTC. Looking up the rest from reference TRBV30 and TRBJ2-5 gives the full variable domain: SQTIHQWPATLVQPVGSPLSLECTVEGTSNPNLYWYRQAAGRGLQLLFYSVGIGQISSEVPQNLSASRPQDRQFILSSKKLLLSDSGFYLCAWRLQRWQETQYFGPGTRLLVL.

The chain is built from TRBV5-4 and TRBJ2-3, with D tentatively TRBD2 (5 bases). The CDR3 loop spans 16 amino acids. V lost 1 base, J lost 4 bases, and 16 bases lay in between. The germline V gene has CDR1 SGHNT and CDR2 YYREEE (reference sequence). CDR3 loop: CASSLTLQAEADTQYF. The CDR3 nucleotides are TGTGCCAGCAGCTTGACTCTCCAAGCGGAGGCAGATACGCAGTATTTT.